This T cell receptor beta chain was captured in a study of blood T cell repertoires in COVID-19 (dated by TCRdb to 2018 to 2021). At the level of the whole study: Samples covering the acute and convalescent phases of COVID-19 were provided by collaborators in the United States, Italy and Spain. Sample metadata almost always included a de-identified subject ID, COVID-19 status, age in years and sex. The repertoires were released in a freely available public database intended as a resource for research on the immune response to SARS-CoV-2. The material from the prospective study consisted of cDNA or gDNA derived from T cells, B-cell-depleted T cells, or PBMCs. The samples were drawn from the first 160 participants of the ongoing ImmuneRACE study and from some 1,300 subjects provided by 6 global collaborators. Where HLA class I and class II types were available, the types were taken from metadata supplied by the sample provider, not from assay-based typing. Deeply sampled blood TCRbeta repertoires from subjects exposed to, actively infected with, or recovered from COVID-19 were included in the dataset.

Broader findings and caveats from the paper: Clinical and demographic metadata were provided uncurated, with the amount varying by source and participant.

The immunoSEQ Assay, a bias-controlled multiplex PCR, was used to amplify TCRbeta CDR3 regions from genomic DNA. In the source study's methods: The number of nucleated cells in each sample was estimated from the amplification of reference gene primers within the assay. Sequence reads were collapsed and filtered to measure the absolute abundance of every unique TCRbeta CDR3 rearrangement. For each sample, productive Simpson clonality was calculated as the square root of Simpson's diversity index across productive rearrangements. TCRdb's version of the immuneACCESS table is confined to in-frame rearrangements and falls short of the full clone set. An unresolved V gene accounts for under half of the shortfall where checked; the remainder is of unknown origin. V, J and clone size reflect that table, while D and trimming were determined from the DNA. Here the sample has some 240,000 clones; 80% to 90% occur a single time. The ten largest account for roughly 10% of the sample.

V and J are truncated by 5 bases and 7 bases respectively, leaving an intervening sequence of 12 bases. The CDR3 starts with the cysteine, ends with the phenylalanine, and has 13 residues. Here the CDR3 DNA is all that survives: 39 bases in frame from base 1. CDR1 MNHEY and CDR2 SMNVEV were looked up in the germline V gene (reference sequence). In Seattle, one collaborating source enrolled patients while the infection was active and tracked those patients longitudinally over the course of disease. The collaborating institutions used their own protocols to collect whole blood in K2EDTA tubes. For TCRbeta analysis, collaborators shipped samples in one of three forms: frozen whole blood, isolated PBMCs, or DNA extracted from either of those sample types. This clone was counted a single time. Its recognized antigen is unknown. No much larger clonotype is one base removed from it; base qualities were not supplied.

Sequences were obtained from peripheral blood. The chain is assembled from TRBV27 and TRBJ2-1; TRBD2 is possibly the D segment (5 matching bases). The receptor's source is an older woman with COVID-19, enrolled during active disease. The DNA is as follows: TGTGCCAGCAGTGGCAGGCCGGGGAATGAGCAGTTCTTC. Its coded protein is CASSGRPGNEQFF.